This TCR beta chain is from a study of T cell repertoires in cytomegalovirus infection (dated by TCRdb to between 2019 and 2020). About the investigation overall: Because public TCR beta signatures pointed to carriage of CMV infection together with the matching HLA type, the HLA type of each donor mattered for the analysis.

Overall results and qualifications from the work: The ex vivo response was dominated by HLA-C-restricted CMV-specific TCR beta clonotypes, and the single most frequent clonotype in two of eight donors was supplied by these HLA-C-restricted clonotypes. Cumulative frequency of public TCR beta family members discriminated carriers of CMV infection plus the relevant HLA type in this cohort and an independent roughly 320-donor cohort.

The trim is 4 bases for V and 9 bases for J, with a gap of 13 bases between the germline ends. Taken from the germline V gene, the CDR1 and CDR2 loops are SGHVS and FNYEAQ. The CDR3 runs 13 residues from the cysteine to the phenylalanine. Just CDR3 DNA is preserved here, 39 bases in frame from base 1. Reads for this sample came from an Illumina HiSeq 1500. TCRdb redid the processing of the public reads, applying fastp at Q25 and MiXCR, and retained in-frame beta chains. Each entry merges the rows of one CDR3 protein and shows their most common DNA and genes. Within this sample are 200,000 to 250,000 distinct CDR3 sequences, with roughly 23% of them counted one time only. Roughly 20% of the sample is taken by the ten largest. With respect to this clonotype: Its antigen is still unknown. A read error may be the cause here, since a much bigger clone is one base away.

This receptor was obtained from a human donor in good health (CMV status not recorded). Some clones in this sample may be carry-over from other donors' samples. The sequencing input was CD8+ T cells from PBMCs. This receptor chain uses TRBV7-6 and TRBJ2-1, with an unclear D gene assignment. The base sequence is TGTGCCAGCAGCTCATCCGTTTTTGGTGAGCAGTTCTTC. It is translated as CASSSSVFGEQFF.